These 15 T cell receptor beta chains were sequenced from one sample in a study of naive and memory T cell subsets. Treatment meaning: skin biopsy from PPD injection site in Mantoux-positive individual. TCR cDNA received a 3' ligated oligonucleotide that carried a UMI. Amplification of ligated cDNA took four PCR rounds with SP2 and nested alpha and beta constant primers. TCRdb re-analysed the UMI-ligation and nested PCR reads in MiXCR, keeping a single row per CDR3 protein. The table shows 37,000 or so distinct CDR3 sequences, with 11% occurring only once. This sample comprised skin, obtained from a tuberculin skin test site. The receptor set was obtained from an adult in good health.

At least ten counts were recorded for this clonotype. CDR3 sequence: CSVVRGAFNEQYF. CDR3 coding DNA: TGCAGCGTTGTGAGGGGGGCATTTAACGAGCAGTACTTC. The V gene is TRBV29-1, the J gene TRBJ2-7, with D perhaps TRBD1 or TRBD2 (6 bases each). Germline V gives CDR1 SQVTM, CDR2 ANQGSEA. The ends were cut back, 4 bases at V and 5 bases at J, with 15 bases in the middle. The CDR3 contains 13 residues.

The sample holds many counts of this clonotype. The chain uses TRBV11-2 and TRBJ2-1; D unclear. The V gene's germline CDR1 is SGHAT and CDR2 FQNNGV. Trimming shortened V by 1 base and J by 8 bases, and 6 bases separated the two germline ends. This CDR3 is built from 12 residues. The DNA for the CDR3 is TGTGCCAGCAGCTTAGGGAGCCATGAGCAGTTCTTC. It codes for CASSLGSHEQFF.

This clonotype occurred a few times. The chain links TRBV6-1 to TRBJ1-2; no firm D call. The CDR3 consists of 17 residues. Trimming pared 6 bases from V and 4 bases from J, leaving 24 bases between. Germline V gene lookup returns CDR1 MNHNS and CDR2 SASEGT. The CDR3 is CASRITPNSGTGYGYTF. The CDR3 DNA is TGTGCCAGCAGGATCACACCGAATTCCGGAACGGGCTATGGCTACACCTTC.

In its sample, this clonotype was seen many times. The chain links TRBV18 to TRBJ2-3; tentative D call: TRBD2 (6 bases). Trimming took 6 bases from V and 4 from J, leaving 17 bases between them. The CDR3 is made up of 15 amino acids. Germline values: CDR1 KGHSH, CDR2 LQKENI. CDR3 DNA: TGTGCCAGCTCCCCGTCTTTCGGGGGATCAGATACGCAGTATTTT. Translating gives CASSPSFGGSDTQYF.

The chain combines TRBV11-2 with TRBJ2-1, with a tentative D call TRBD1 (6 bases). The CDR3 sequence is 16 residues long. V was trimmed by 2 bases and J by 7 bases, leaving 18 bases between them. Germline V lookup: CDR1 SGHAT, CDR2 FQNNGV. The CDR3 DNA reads TGTGCCAGCAGCTTAAATTCGGCTTGGACAGAGAATGAGCAGTTCTTC. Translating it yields CASSLNSAWTENEQFF.

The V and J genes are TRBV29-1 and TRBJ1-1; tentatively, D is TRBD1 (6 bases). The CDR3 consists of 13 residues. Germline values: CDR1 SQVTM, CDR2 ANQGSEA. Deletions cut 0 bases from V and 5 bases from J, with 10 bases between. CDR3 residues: CSVEEQGGTEAFF. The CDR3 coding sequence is TGCAGCGTTGAAGAACAGGGTGGGACTGAAGCTTTCTTT.

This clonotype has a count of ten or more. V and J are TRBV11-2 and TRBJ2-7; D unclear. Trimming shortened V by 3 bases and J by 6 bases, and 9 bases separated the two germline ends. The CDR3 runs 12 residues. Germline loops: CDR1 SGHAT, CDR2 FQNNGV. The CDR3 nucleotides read TGTGCCAGCAGCTTTATAGGCGGCGAGCAGTACTTC. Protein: CASSFIGGEQYF.

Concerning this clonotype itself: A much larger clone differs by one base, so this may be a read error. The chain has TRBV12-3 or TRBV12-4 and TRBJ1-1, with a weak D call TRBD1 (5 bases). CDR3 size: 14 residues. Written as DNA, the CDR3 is TGTGCCAGCAGTTTTAAAGCAGGGAACACTGAAGCTCTCTTT. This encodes CASSFKAGNTEALF.

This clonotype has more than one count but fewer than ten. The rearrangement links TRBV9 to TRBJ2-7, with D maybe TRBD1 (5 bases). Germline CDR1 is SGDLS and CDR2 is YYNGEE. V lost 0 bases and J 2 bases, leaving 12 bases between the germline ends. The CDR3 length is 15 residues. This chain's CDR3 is CASSVGQGWTYEQYF. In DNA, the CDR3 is TGTGCCAGCAGCGTAGGGCAGGGTTGGACCTACGAGCAGTACTTC.

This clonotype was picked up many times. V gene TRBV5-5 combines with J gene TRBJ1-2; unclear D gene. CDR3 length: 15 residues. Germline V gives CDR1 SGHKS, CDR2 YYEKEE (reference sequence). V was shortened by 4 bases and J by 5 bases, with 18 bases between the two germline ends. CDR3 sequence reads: CASSHSAPVVYGYTF. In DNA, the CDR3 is TGTGCCAGCAGCCACTCAGCGCCTGTAGTATATGGCTACACCTTC.

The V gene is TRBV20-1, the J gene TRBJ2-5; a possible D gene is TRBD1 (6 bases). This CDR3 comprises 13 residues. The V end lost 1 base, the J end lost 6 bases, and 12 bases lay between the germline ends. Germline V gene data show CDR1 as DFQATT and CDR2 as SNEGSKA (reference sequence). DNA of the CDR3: TGCAGTGCTAGAGGTCAGGGGCTACAGACCCAGTACTTC. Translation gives CSARGQGLQTQYF.

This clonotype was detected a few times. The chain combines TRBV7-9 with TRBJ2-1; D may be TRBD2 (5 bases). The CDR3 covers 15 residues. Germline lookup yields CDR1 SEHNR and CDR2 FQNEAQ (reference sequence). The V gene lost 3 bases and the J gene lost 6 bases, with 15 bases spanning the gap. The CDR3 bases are TGTGCCAGCAGCTTCAGTCCGGATGCGGGCAATGAGCAGTTCTTC. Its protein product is CASSFSPDAGNEQFF.

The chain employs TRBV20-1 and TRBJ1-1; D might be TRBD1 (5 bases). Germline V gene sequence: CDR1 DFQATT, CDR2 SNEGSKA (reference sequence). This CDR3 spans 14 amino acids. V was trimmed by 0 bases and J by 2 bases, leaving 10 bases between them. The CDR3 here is CSARDEGINTEAFF. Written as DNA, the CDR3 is TGCAGTGCTAGAGATGAGGGGATTAACACTGAAGCTTTCTTT.

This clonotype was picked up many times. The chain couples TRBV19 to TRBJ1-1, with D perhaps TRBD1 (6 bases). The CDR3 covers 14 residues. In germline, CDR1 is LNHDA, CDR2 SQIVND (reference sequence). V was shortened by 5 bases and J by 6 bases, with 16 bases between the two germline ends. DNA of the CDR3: TGTGCCAGTAGTGGCAGGGGAGGTTCGTCTGAAGCTTTCTTT. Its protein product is CASSGRGGSSEAFF.

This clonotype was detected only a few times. The CDR3 protein is CASSFDRAGELFF. CDR3 DNA sequence: TGTGCCAGCAGCTTCGACAGGGCCGGGGAGCTGTTTTTT. The chain combines TRBV11-3 with TRBJ2-2; 7 nucleotides align to TRBD1. V lost 3 bases and J lost 6; bases outside the gene matches: 1. Per germline, CDR1 SGHNT and CDR2 YENEEA. The CDR3 covers 13 residues.